The 27 T cell receptor beta chains below come from one sample, sequenced in a study of cytomegalovirus exposure and HLA in healthy donors. The PCR employed 60 Vbeta primers together with 13 Jbeta primers. The data were produced by immunoSEQ multiplex PCR, yet TCRdb's version contains in-frame clones alone and is incomplete. The sample includes around 170,000 clones, roughly 80% of them seen just once. The sequencing input was PBMCs. Receptor source: a man aged 50-60 years in good health and CMV-seronegative.

The chain links TRBV7-9 to TRBJ2-1, with TRBD2 matching over 8 bases. This CDR3 contains 12 residues. Per the germline V gene, CDR1 is SEHNR and CDR2 is FQNEAQ (reference sequence). J gave up 9 bases and V 6 bases, and 4 bases lay outside the gene matches. CDR3 sequence: CASRSGTSEQFF. CDR3 coding DNA: TGTGCCAGCAGATCCGGGACTAGTGAGCAGTTCTTC.

This sequence joins TRBV6-6 and TRBJ1-3, with D unresolved. V lost 4 bases and J lost 0, with 7 bases in between. The germline V gene encodes CDR1 MNHNY and CDR2 SVGAGI (reference sequence). The CDR3 covers 14 residues. DNA for the CDR3: TGTGCCAGCAGTTCGACACGCTCTGGAAACACCATATATTTT. Amino acid sequence: CASSSTRSGNTIYF.

This rearrangement joins TRBV19 to TRBJ2-2; D gene ambiguous. The CDR3 length is 14 residues. V lost 5 bases, J lost 5 bases, and 12 bases lay in between. Germline CDR1 and CDR2: LNHDA and SQIVND (reference sequence). The DNA for the CDR3 is TGTGCCAGTAGTCCGCTGACTGGGACCGGGGAGCTGTTTTTT. Translating it yields CASSPLTGTGELFF.

This clone appeared a single time. V is TRBV11-2 and J is TRBJ2-3; the D gene is possibly TRBD1 (6 bases). Trimming left V 5 bases short and J 3 bases short, with 15 bases between. CDR1 and CDR2 from the germline V gene are SGHAT and FQNNGV. The CDR3 contains 15 residues. CDR3 loop: CASSKGIQGTDTQYF. DNA of the CDR3: TGTGCCAGCAGCAAAGGGATACAGGGAACAGATACGCAGTATTTT.

As concerns this clone: Compared with germline, one end of the junction differs, possibly owing to a read error. The rearrangement joins TRBV7-9 to TRBJ2-3; D is unresolved. This CDR3 has 12 amino acids. Per germline, CDR1 SEHNR and CDR2 FQNEAQ (reference sequence). The CDR3 protein is CSSSTETDTQYF. CDR3 DNA: TGTTCCAGCTCAACAGAAACAGATACGCAGTATTTT.

This sequence joins TRBV6-5 and TRBJ2-1; the match to TRBD2 covers 8 bases. Trimming removed 9 bases from V and 1 base from J; junction bases left unmatched: 5. The CDR3 is made up of 14 amino acids. Germline-derived CDR1 and CDR2 are MNHEY and SVGAGI. The CDR3 loop is CASRAGESYNEQFF. CDR3 bases: TGTGCCAGTCGAGCGGGGGAGTCCTACAATGAGCAGTTCTTC.

This clone was seen a few times. The chain uses TRBV5-4 and TRBJ2-7; TRBD1 aligns across 7 bases. V lost 4 bases and J lost 0; bases outside the gene matches: 10. Germline CDR1 and CDR2: SGHNT and YYREEE (reference sequence). CDR3 size: 16 residues. CDR3 sequence reads: CASSPNRGGSSYEQYF. The CDR3 coding sequence is TGTGCCAGCAGCCCCAACAGAGGGGGCAGCTCCTACGAGCAGTACTTC.

The chain has TRBV28 and TRBJ2-6; 7 bases line up with TRBD1. This CDR3 spans 16 amino acids. V was clipped by 6 bases and J by 0 bases; unmatched bases: 5. Germline V gives CDR1 MDHEN, CDR2 SYDVKM. DNA of the CDR3: TGTGCCAGCAGATACTGGGACAGCTCTGGGGCCAACGTCCTGACTTTC. It codes for CASRYWDSSGANVLTF.

This clone was seen only a few times. The rearrangement joins TRBV9 to TRBJ2-7, with a weak D call TRBD1 (6 bases). The V and J ends lost 0 bases and 5 bases respectively, with 15 bases between them. Germline loops: CDR1 SGDLS, CDR2 YYNGEE. CDR3 length equals 15 residues. CDR3 bases: TGTGCCAGCAGCGTAGCTTTGACAGGAAGGCACGAGCAGTACTTC. It yields the protein CASSVALTGRHEQYF.

The chain joins TRBV7-2 to TRBJ1-5; D is unresolved. Germline loops: CDR1 SGHTA, CDR2 FQGNSA. The CDR3 spans 15 residues. Trimming took off 2 bases at V and 3 bases at J, with 11 bases between the two ends. CDR3 DNA sequence: TGTGCCAGCAGCTTATTTTACACCAACAATCAGCCCCAGCATTTT. Amino acid sequence: CASSLFYTNNQPQHF. Looking up the rest from reference TRBV7-2 and TRBJ1-5 gives the full variable domain: GAGVSQSPSNKVTEKGKDVELRCDPISGHTALYWYRQSLGQGLEFLIYFQGNSAPDKSGLPSDRFSAERTGGSVSTLTIQRTQQEDSAVYLCASSLFYTNNQPQHFGDGTRLSIL.

This clone was observed a single time. This rearrangement joins TRBV29-1 to TRBJ2-1; the D gene is possibly TRBD1 (6 bases). The V gene lost 3 bases and the J gene lost 5 bases, with 11 bases spanning the gap. CDR3 length equals 13 residues. Germline assignment: CDR1 SQVTM and CDR2 ANQGSEA. Here the CDR3 reads CSVDRDTNNEQFF. Here the CDR3 DNA reads TGCAGCGTTGATCGGGACACCAACAATGAGCAGTTCTTC.

The chain couples TRBV2 to TRBJ2-7, with D possibly being TRBD1 (6 bases). CDR3 length equals 12 residues. Germline V CDR1 and CDR2: SNHLY, FYNNEI. V lost 6 bases and J lost 10, with 16 bases in between. For the CDR3, the DNA is TGTGCCAGCAGGACCACCGGGACAACTCAGTACTTC. It encodes CASRTTGTTQYF.

The chain links TRBV7-2 to TRBJ2-5, with 13 bases that match TRBD2. Germline CDR1 and CDR2: SGHTA and FQGNSA. Losses at the gene ends were 2 bases for V and 6 bases for J; bases not matched to a gene: 6. The CDR3 sequence is 16 residues long. As DNA, the CDR3 is TGTGCCAGCAGCTTATCCGTACTAGCGGGGGGGAAGACCCAGTACTTC. Translating it yields CASSLSVLAGGKTQYF.

The genes are TRBV9 and TRBJ1-2; D call uncertain. This CDR3 is 12 amino acids long. CDR1 and CDR2 (germline): SGDLS, YYNGEE. V was shortened by 6 bases and J by 6 bases, with 12 bases between the two germline ends. DNA of the CDR3: TGTGCCAGCACCTCGGTTTTGGATGGCTACACCTTC. It yields the protein CASTSVLDGYTF.

This sequence joins TRBV19 and TRBJ1-2; 7 bases are a match to TRBD1. The CDR3 consists of 14 residues. Germline V gene lookup returns CDR1 LNHDA and CDR2 SQIVND (reference sequence). V lost 10 bases and J lost 7; bases outside the gene matches: 15. The CDR3 loop is CATGVLSTGSGYTF. As DNA, the CDR3 is TGTGCCACTGGGGTGCTATCGACAGGGAGTGGCTACACCTTC.

The chain links TRBV27 to TRBJ1-1; 7 positions agree with TRBD1. This CDR3 is built from 13 residues. J lost 2 bases, V lost 7 bases, and 4 bases had no gene match. The V gene's germline CDR1 is MNHEY and CDR2 SMNVEV (reference sequence). CDR3 sequence (DNA): TGTGCCAGCACAGGACAGGAAAACACTGAAGCTTTCTTT. Its translation is CASTGQENTEAFF.

The chain uses TRBV5-4 and TRBJ2-5; 9 positions match TRBD2. The CDR3 length is 16 residues. J gave up 1 base and V 0 bases, and 4 bases lay outside the gene matches. Germline CDR1 is SGHNT and CDR2 is YYREEE (reference sequence). The CDR3 region has the DNA TGTGCCAGCAGCTTGGTTGCGGGGGGGCTCCAAGAGACCCAGTACTTC. The encoded protein is CASSLVAGGLQETQYF.

The chain's CDR3 is CASSLVEGGNTEAFF. For the CDR3, the DNA is TGTGCCAGCAGCTTAGTCGAAGGAGGAAACACTGAAGCTTTCTTT. The chain links TRBV7-9 to TRBJ1-1; D is unclear. Per germline, CDR1 SEHNR and CDR2 FQNEAQ (reference sequence). Trimming cost V 1 base and J 2 bases, with 11 bases left between them. The CDR3 is 15 residues long.

This CDR3 reads CASEGQYRRNQPQHF. The CDR3 DNA reads as TGTGCCAGCGAGGGACAGTATCGTCGCAATCAGCCCCAGCATTTT. This chain connects TRBV19 to TRBJ1-5; 7 positions match TRBD1. With V trimmed by 9 bases and J by 2 bases, 10 bases remained unmatched. This CDR3 is 15 amino acids long. Per the germline V gene, CDR1 is LNHDA and CDR2 is SQIVND (reference sequence).

The rearrangement links TRBV9 to TRBJ1-6; D is ambiguous. CDR1 is SGDLS and CDR2 is YYNGEE in the germline V gene. V was shortened by 0 bases and J by 2 bases, with 15 bases between the two germline ends. This CDR3 is 18 amino acids long. The chain's CDR3 is CASSVGGVGDPYNSPLHF. The CDR3 nucleotides read TGTGCCAGCAGCGTAGGTGGAGTAGGAGACCCCTATAATTCACCCCTCCACTTT.

This clone was observed a handful of times. The V gene is TRBV18, the J gene TRBJ1-1; D unclear. The CDR3 has 13 amino acids. V lost 6 bases and J 3 bases, leaving 11 bases between the germline ends. Germline loops: CDR1 KGHSH, CDR2 LQKENI. The CDR3 coding sequence is TGTGCCAGCTCCCTTACAGATTACACTGAAGCTTTCTTT. It specifies CASSLTDYTEAFF. Combining the CDR3 with reference TRBV18 and TRBJ1-1 gives the whole variable domain NAGVMQNPRHLVRRRGQEARLRCSPMKGHSHVYWYRQLPEEGLKFMVYLQKENIIDESGMPKERFSAEFPKEGPSILRIQQVVRGDSAAYFCASSLTDYTEAFFGQGTRLTVV.

The CDR3 sequence is CASSPQEISYEQYF. CDR3 bases: TGTGCCAGCAGCCCGCAGGAAATCTCCTACGAGCAGTACTTC. The rearrangement links TRBV7-2 to TRBJ2-7; D gene ambiguous. CDR3 length equals 14 residues. Trimming shortened V by 5 bases and J by 0 bases, and 11 bases separated the two germline ends. CDR1 and CDR2 (germline): SGHTA, FQGNSA.

This chain connects TRBV6-5 to TRBJ1-1; no clear D. This CDR3 spans 13 amino acids. Looked up from germline, CDR1 is MNHEY and CDR2 is SVGAGI. Trimming took 6 bases from V and 5 from J, leaving 13 bases between them. CDR3 nucleotides: TGTGCCAGCAGCCGGGGAGGTAGGACTGAAGCTTTCTTT. Translating it yields CASSRGGRTEAFF.

The chain is built from TRBV9 and TRBJ2-1, with a weak D call TRBD1 (6 bases). The germline V gene encodes CDR1 SGDLS and CDR2 YYNGEE. The V end lost 2 bases, the J end lost 1 base, and 13 bases lay between the germline ends. CDR3 length: 16 amino acids. The CDR3 here is CASSVRTGSSYNEQFF. CDR3 DNA sequence: TGTGCCAGCAGCGTGCGAACAGGGAGTTCCTACAATGAGCAGTTCTTC.

V usage is TRBV11-3 and J usage is TRBJ2-2, with 7 nucleotides matching TRBD2. Germline CDR1 SGHNT, CDR2 YENEEA. This CDR3 is built from 15 residues. V shed 4 bases, J shed 6 bases, and the junction held 8 bases outside the gene matches. CDR3 sequence: CASSSGRGRAGELFF. The CDR3 nucleotides are TGTGCCAGCAGCTCTGGTCGGGGGAGGGCCGGGGAGCTGTTTTTT.

This clone occurred a few times. This chain joins TRBV6-5 and TRBJ1-2; weak D call: TRBD1 (6 bases). V lost 7 bases to trimming and J lost 7 bases, with 22 bases between them. The CDR3 consists of 15 residues. The germline V gene encodes CDR1 MNHEY and CDR2 SVGAGI. The CDR3 DNA sequence: TGTGCCAGCACCCCGAGCGGGGGGGCCTCGTCTGGCTACACCTTC. Its translation: CASTPSGGASSGYTF.

The chain combines TRBV7-2 with TRBJ2-5, with D hard to call. Germline V gene data show CDR1 as SGHTA and CDR2 as FQGNSA. With 5 bases removed from V and 5 bases from J, the gap between germline ends came to 9 bases. The CDR3 is made up of 12 amino acids. CDR3 amino acids: CASSPVRETQYF. The CDR3 coding sequence is TGTGCCAGCAGCCCAGTGCGGGAGACCCAGTACTTC.